This T cell receptor (beta chain) was profiled in a study of T cells in tuberculosis. Libraries were prepared by immunoSEQ multiplex PCR; TCRdb keeps only in-frame clonotypes and omits some of them. The profile shows roughly 40,000 clones, approximately 95% of them singletons. The sequencing input was PBMCs. The origin of this receptor is a donor aged 5-35 years with latent tuberculosis or without tuberculosis infection.

DNA for the CDR3: TGTGCCAGCTCACCAAGGACAGGGAACACCGGGGAGCTGTTTTTT. Protein: CASSPRTGNTGELFF. V gene TRBV18 combines with J gene TRBJ2-2, with 7 bases identical to TRBD1. CDR3 length equals 15 residues. The germline gives CDR1 KGHSH, CDR2 LQKENI. V gave up 2 bases and J gave up 1 base; unmatched junction bases: 1.